The 25 T cell receptor beta chains listed next were all sequenced from one sample in a study of shared clonotypes between healthy human individuals (TCRdb year 2020). The receptor library was made with the immunoSEQ multiplex PCR assay. TCRdb's version of the immuneACCESS table is confined to in-frame rearrangements and falls short of the full clone set. An unresolved V gene accounts for under half of the shortfall where checked; the remainder is of unknown origin. The sample table holds fewer than 1.6 million clones, of which around 98.5% were seen once. Approximately 0.4% of the sample is held by the ten biggest clonotypes. The sequenced sample consisted of naive CD4+ T cells sorted from blood. This specimen's cell subset or site label, per the study, means: CD45RA+ positively selected. The source is a young man in good health.

The chain carries TRBV19 and TRBJ2-1; D is undetermined. The germline gives CDR1 LNHDA, CDR2 SQIVND (reference sequence). Deletions cut 1 base from V and 4 bases from J, with 8 bases between. The CDR3 has 14 residues. The CDR3 coding sequence is TGTGCCAGTAGTATAGGACCCCTATACAATGAGCAGTTCTTC. Residues: CASSIGPLYNEQFF.

The chain combines TRBV18 with TRBJ2-1; D is uncertain. Germline V gene sequence: CDR1 KGHSH, CDR2 LQKENI. This CDR3 contains 11 residues. V was clipped by 8 bases and J by 5 bases, with 7 bases between them. In nucleotides, the CDR3 is TGTGCCAGCCGACTGAACAATGAGCAGTTCTTC. Protein product: CASRLNNEQFF.

The chain joins TRBV28 to TRBJ2-2; D unclear. The germline gives CDR1 MDHEN, CDR2 SYDVKM. CDR3 length equals 12 residues. Trimming pared 1 base from V and 9 bases from J, leaving 6 bases between. In nucleotides, the CDR3 is TGTGCCAGCAGTTTATTTCGGAGGGAGCTGTTTTTT. This gives the protein CASSLFRRELFF. The full variable domain, rest sourced from reference TRBV28 and TRBJ2-2, is DVKVTQSSRYLVKRTGEKVFLECVQDMDHENMFWYRQDPGLGLRLIYFSYDVKMKEKGDIPEGYSVSREKKERFSLILESASTNQTSMYLCASSLFRRELFFGEGSRLTVL.

V is TRBV7-8 and J is TRBJ2-1; D unclear. Trimming pared 3 bases from V and 10 bases from J, leaving 10 bases between. The V gene's germline CDR1 is SGHVS and CDR2 FQNEAQ. The CDR3 spans 12 residues. The CDR3 nucleotides read TGTGCCAGCAGCTTGAGTGGCAGGGAGCAGTTCTTC. This translates into CASSLSGREQFF.

The chain is built from TRBV11-2 and TRBJ2-7; D remains unclear. The CDR3 has 13 amino acids. V was clipped by 3 bases and J by 5 bases, with 11 bases between them. CDR1 and CDR2 from the germline V gene are SGHAT and FQNNGV. The CDR3 coding sequence is TGTGCCAGCAGCTTCCCCCCCCGGGACGAGCAGTACTTC. Its protein is CASSFPPRDEQYF.

The V call is TRBV28, the J call TRBJ2-1, with TRBD1 matching over 7 bases. The CDR3 extends over 16 amino acids. Germline V gene data show CDR1 as MDHEN and CDR2 as SYDVKM. Trimming removed 4 bases from V and 0 bases from J; junction bases left unmatched: 6. For the CDR3, the DNA is TGTGCCAGCAGTTCGATACAGGGGAGCTCCTACAATGAGCAGTTCTTC. The encoded protein is CASSSIQGSSYNEQFF.

This clone was found once. The V call is TRBV7-9, the J call TRBJ1-5, with 9 bases fitting TRBD1. Germline values: CDR1 SEHNR, CDR2 FQNEAQ (reference sequence). This CDR3 has 16 residues. The ends lost 4 bases at V and 4 bases at J; junction bases unmatched: 8. Written as DNA, the CDR3 is TGTGCCAGCAGCTACGGGACAGGGTTAGGGAATCAGCCCCAGCATTTT. Its protein product is CASSYGTGLGNQPQHF.

J is TRBJ1-1 and V is TRBV6-5; TRBD1 agrees at 10 bases. This CDR3 has 14 residues. CDR1 is MNHEY and CDR2 is SVGAGI in the germline V gene. V was pared by 5 bases and J by 4 bases, with 4 bases of the junction left unmatched. The CDR3 DNA reads TGTGCCAGCAGTCCTGACAGGGGGCCCACTGAAGCTTTCTTT. It encodes CASSPDRGPTEAFF.

The V gene is TRBV18, the J gene TRBJ2-7; tentatively, D is TRBD2 (6 bases). There are 13 residues in the CDR3. The V end lost 5 bases, the J end lost 4 bases, and 12 bases lay between the germline ends. Germline lookup yields CDR1 KGHSH and CDR2 LQKENI. The CDR3 protein is CASSSGLWYEQYF. The CDR3 coding sequence is TGTGCCAGCTCAAGCGGGCTCTGGTACGAGCAGTACTTC.

For this clone: Other DNA sequences in the sample encode the same CDR3. The gene calls are TRBV28 and TRBJ2-3; possible D gene TRBD2, 6 bases. Germline V CDR1 and CDR2: MDHEN, SYDVKM. CDR3 length: 14 residues. With 2 bases removed from V and 6 bases from J, the gap between germline ends came to 12 bases. CDR3 protein: CASSLGGITDTQYF. Written as DNA, the CDR3 is TGTGCCAGCAGTTTAGGCGGGATTACCGATACGCAGTATTTT.

V and J are TRBV6-1 and TRBJ2-7; no clear D gene. The ends were cut back, 11 bases at V and 5 bases at J, with 16 bases in the middle. The germline V gene has CDR1 MNHNS and CDR2 SASEGT. This CDR3 comprises 12 residues. DNA of the CDR3: TGTGCCTCCGAGAGGCGGTACGACGAGCAGTACTTC. Its protein is CASERRYDEQYF.

The chain joins TRBV30 to TRBJ2-3, with TRBD1 identical over 12 bases. The CDR3 has 14 residues. The trim removed 8 bases at V and 2 bases at J, leaving 5 bases unmatched. CDR1 and CDR2 from the germline V gene are GTSNPN and SVGIG (reference sequence). The CDR3 loop reads CAGGTGGFTDTQYF. The CDR3 nucleotides read TGTGCCGGAGGGACAGGGGGCTTCACAGATACGCAGTATTTT.

The chain uses TRBV28 and TRBJ2-6; 7 bases match TRBD1. CDR1 is MDHEN, CDR2 SYDVKM, per germline. With 3 bases clipped from V and 2 bases from J, the junction kept 4 bases outside the gene matches. The CDR3 runs to 16 residues. The CDR3 is CASSLRGGAGANVLTF. For the CDR3, the DNA is TGTGCCAGCAGTTTGCGAGGGGGCGCTGGGGCCAACGTCCTGACTTTC.

V usage is TRBV18 and J usage is TRBJ2-1; 10 bases are shared with TRBD2. The CDR3 runs 15 residues. Germline V gives CDR1 KGHSH, CDR2 LQKENI. V shed 8 bases and J 3 bases; nucleotides not matched to a gene: 7. Written as DNA, the CDR3 is TGTGCCAGCGCAAACGGACTAGCGGACTACAATGAGCAGTTCTTC. This gives the protein CASANGLADYNEQFF.

The chain recombines TRBV5-1 with TRBJ1-2, with 7 bases lining up with TRBD1. V shed 4 bases and J 2 bases; nucleotides not matched to a gene: 5. The CDR3 loop spans 14 amino acids. Germline values: CDR1 SGHRS, CDR2 YFSETQ. CDR3: CASSTPGQNYGYTF. CDR3 in DNA: TGCGCCAGCAGCACGCCGGGACAGAACTATGGCTACACCTTC.

The gene calls are TRBV6-1 and TRBJ1-5, with TRBD1 matching 11 bases. Per the germline V gene, CDR1 is MNHNS and CDR2 is SASEGT. Germline trimming cut 3 bases from V and 4 bases from J; bases unmatched to any gene: 2. The CDR3 extends over 15 amino acids. CDR3 sequence: CASSDGQGANQPQHF. In DNA, the CDR3 is TGTGCCAGCAGTGATGGACAGGGGGCGAATCAGCCCCAGCATTTT.

This chain joins TRBV14 and TRBJ2-7, with TRBD2 matching 9 bases. The germline gives CDR1 SGHDN, CDR2 FVKESK. The junction had 14 bases not matched to a gene; V was cut back by 1 base and J by 4 bases. The CDR3 has 18 residues. The CDR3 sequence is CASSQGVGSGRRWYEQYF. CDR3 nucleotides: TGTGCCAGCAGCCAAGGAGTTGGTAGCGGGAGAAGGTGGTACGAGCAGTACTTC.

The chain joins TRBV5-4 to TRBJ1-2, with 9 bases fitting TRBD1. CDR1 and CDR2 (germline): SGHNT, YYREEE (reference sequence). This CDR3 comprises 15 residues. Losses at the gene ends were 2 bases for V and 2 bases for J; bases not matched to a gene: 4. CDR3 DNA: TGTGCCAGCAGCTTAGGGGACAGGGTGAACTATGGCTACACCTTC. Translated: CASSLGDRVNYGYTF.

V usage is TRBV4-3 and J usage is TRBJ1-3; D not certain. Germline V gene lookup returns CDR1 LGHNA and CDR2 YSLEER. The CDR3 is made up of 15 amino acids. Trimming took off 0 bases at V and 0 bases at J, with 6 bases between the two ends. CDR3 sequence: CASSQEALSGNTIYF. CDR3 DNA: TGCGCCAGCAGCCAAGAAGCGCTCTCTGGAAACACCATATATTTT.

The chain joins TRBV7-2 to TRBJ2-2; the D call may be TRBD1 or TRBD2 (5 bases each). The V gene lost 1 base and the J gene lost 2 bases, with 11 bases spanning the gap. From germline, CDR1 is SGHTA and CDR2 FQGNSA. The CDR3 is 16 amino acids. The DNA of the CDR3 is TGTGCCAGCAGCTTAGGGCCAGGGAGAAACACCGGGGAGCTGTTTTTT. This encodes CASSLGPGRNTGELFF.

V gene TRBV5-1 combines with J gene TRBJ2-7; a weak D match, TRBD2 (6 bases). The CDR3 is 18 amino acids. Germline CDR1 reads SGHRS; CDR2 reads YFSETQ. Trimming cost V 1 base and J 4 bases, with 24 bases left between them. The DNA of the CDR3 is TGCGCCAGCAGCTTGCGGGGCTCAACGGGAGTGGGGTTATACGAGCAGTACTTC. This translates into CASSLRGSTGVGLYEQYF.

The chain is built from TRBV21-1 and TRBJ2-7; the table's D call, TRBD1, was not checked against the DNA. TRBV21-1 is shown as a pseudogene. The CDR3 has 14 residues. The CDR3 reads CASSKSRDSYEQYF. The CDR3 nucleotides are TGTGCCAGCAGCAAGTCCAGGGACTCCTACGAGCAGTACTTC.

The V and J genes are TRBV5-1 and TRBJ2-7; 9 bases fit TRBD1. The CDR3 has 17 residues. Germline-derived CDR1 and CDR2 are SGHRS and YFSETQ. V lost 0 bases and J lost 0; bases outside the gene matches: 7. The CDR3 DNA follows: TGCGCCAGCAGCTTGGGGTCCGGGACAGGGTTCTCCTACGAGCAGTACTTC. This translates into CASSLGSGTGFSYEQYF.

V gene TRBV7-6 combines with J gene TRBJ2-7; tentative D call: TRBD1 (6 bases). The V gene lost 4 bases and the J gene lost 3 bases, with 16 bases spanning the gap. Germline V gene data show CDR1 as SGHVS and CDR2 as FNYEAQ. This CDR3 comprises 15 residues. The CDR3 reads CASSYVPGTNYEQYF. The CDR3 DNA is TGTGCCAGCAGCTACGTCCCCGGGACAAACTACGAGCAGTACTTC.

J is TRBJ1-4 and V is TRBV6-5; D gene ambiguous. This CDR3 has 14 amino acids. The germline V gene encodes CDR1 MNHEY and CDR2 SVGAGI. Trimming removed 5 bases from V and 8 bases from J, with 15 bases in between. This chain's CDR3 is CASSPHLWQEKLFF. CDR3 coding DNA: TGTGCCAGCAGTCCTCACCTCTGGCAGGAAAAACTGTTTTTT.